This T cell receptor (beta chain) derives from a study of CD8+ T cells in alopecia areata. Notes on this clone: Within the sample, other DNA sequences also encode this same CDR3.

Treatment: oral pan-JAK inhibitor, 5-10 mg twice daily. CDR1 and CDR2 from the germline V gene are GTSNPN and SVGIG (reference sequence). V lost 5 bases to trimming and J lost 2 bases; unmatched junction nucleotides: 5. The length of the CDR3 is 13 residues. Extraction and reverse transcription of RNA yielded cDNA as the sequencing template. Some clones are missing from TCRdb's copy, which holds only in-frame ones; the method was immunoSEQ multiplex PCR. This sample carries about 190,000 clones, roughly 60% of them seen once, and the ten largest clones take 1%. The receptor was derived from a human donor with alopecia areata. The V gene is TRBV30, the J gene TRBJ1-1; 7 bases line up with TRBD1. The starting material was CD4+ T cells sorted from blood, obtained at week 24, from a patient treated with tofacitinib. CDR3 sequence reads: CAWSGQTNTEAFF. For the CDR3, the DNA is TGTGCCTGGTCGGGACAGACCAACACTGAAGCTTTCTTT.